Each of the 30 T cell receptor beta chains below was sequenced from the same sample in a study of CD8+CD57+ T cells in acquired aplastic anemia. Genomic DNA, the template, was used for profiling of the TCR beta VDJ and CDR3. TCRdb redid the calling of the reads with MiXCR, one entry per CDR3 protein. The sample holds roughly 200,000 distinct CDR3 sequences, roughly 65% seen once. CD8+CD57+ cell expansion had been shown by flow cytometry in patients chosen for sequencing. Sequencing was performed on sorted CD4+, CD8+, or CD8+CD57+ T cells (not recorded which) from PBMCs. All receptors come from a human donor with aplastic anemia.

The CDR3 sequence is CASSLEIVATQYF. CDR3 nucleotide sequence: TGTGCCAGCAGCTTAGAGATAGTGGCTACGCAGTATTTT. The rearrangement uses TRBV7-6 and TRBJ2-3; the D is unclear. Trimming pared 1 base from V and 8 bases from J, leaving 10 bases between. From germline, CDR1 is SGHVS and CDR2 FNYEAQ. The CDR3 length is 13 residues.

This clonotype was counted once. One end of the junction is discordant with germline, which a read error may explain. The chain carries TRBV7-2 and TRBJ1-2; D gene unclear. Germline-derived CDR1 and CDR2 are SGHTA and FQGNSA. The CDR3 is 17 residues long. The CDR3 here is CASSLERGDFSGYGYAF. The DNA of the CDR3 is TGTGCCAGCAGCTTAGAGCGGGGAGACTTCTCGGGCTATGGCTACGCCTTC.

The chain recombines TRBV20-1 with TRBJ1-6; no definite D call. Trimming stripped 0 bases from V and 10 bases from J, with 13 bases between. Germline CDR1 and CDR2: DFQATT and SNEGSKA (reference sequence). The CDR3 consists of 14 residues. The CDR3 nucleotides read TGCAGTGCTAGAGAAGGGAATGGAAACTCACCCCTCCACTTT. This codes for CSAREGNGNSPLHF.

The chain uses TRBV15 and TRBJ1-5; D uncertain. The CDR3 is 13 amino acids. Germline-derived CDR1 and CDR2 are LNHNV and YYDKDF (reference sequence). V shed 4 bases and J shed 6 bases, with 10 bases lying between them. The CDR3 loop is CATSNRRGQPQHF. In DNA, the CDR3 is TGTGCCACCAGCAACCGCCGGGGTCAGCCCCAGCATTTT.

This clonotype was detected many times. The chain uses TRBV4-1 and TRBJ2-3; D gene ambiguous. Trimming left V 0 bases short and J 3 bases short, with 10 bases between. The CDR3 has 15 amino acids. The germline CDR1 and CDR2 sequences are MGHRA and YSYEKL. The CDR3: CASSQEGRSTDTQYF. The DNA for the CDR3 is TGCGCCAGCAGCCAAGAAGGCAGGTCAACAGATACGCAGTATTTT.

The CDR3 bases are TGTGCCACCAGTGAGGGACTAGCGGGGGGTGAGCAGTTCTTC. This sequence encodes CATSEGLAGGEQFF. This chain links TRBV24-1 with TRBJ2-1; 15 bases line up with TRBD2. With V trimmed by 4 bases and J by 9 bases, 0 bases remained unmatched. CDR1 and CDR2 from the germline V gene are KGHDR and SFDVKD. This CDR3 is 14 amino acids long.

This sequence joins TRBV2 and TRBJ2-7; perhaps TRBD2 as D (5 bases). Germline V gene lookup returns CDR1 SNHLY and CDR2 FYNNEI. V shed 6 bases and J shed 7 bases, with 13 bases lying between them. CDR3 length: 12 amino acids. CDR3: CASSPEGNEQYF. CDR3 in DNA: TGTGCCAGCAGCCCAGAGGGCAATGAGCAGTACTTC.

This clonotype was observed a single time. The genes are TRBV7-3 and TRBJ1-2; 7 bases are a match to TRBD1. CDR3 length: 11 residues. The germline CDR1 and CDR2 sequences are SGHTA and FQGTGA. V gave up 5 bases and J gave up 13 bases; unmatched junction bases: 7. For the CDR3, the DNA is TGTGCCAGCAGCCAGGGGGGAAGGGTCACCTTC. This translates into CASSQGGRVTF.

The CDR3 spells CATSFPGQGEETQYF. CDR3 sequence (DNA): TGTGCCACCAGTTTTCCAGGACAGGGTGAAGAGACCCAGTACTTC. The genes are TRBV15 and TRBJ2-5; 8 bases are shared with TRBD1. V trimming: 6 bases; J trimming: 3 bases; junction bases outside the gene matches: 9. CDR3 size: 15 residues. Germline V gene data show CDR1 as LNHNV and CDR2 as YYDKDF (reference sequence).

This clonotype was found once. The chain employs TRBV19 and TRBJ2-5, with TRBD2 as a possible D gene (5 bases). Looked up from germline, CDR1 is LNHDA and CDR2 is SQIVND (reference sequence). The CDR3 is made up of 15 amino acids. The V end was cut by 7 bases, the J end by 2 bases, with 17 bases between. The CDR3 reads CASTGDTGEQETQYF. CDR3 nucleotide sequence: TGTGCCAGTACGGGTGACACCGGGGAGCAAGAGACCCAGTACTTC. Full variable domain (outside the CDR3, taken from reference TRBV19 and TRBJ2-5): DGGITQSPKYLFRKEGQNVTLSCEQNLNHDAMYWYRQDPGQGLRLIYYSQIVNDFQKGDIAEGYSVSREKKESFPLTVTSAQKNPTAFYLCASTGDTGEQETQYFGPGTRLLVL.

The table lists this clonotype with a few counts. The V gene is TRBV20-1, the J gene TRBJ1-1; TRBD1 might be the D (5 bases). V lost 3 bases and J lost 1, with 6 bases in between. CDR3 length equals 12 residues. In germline, CDR1 is DFQATT, CDR2 SNEGSKA (reference sequence). The CDR3 sequence: CSARGGNTEAFF. CDR3 bases: TGCAGTGCTAGGGGGGGGAACACTGAAGCTTTCTTT.

This rearrangement joins TRBV24-1 to TRBJ2-5, with 7 positions matching TRBD1. Germline-derived CDR1 and CDR2 are KGHDR and SFDVKD. The CDR3 has 15 amino acids. With 4 bases clipped from V and 4 bases from J, the junction kept 8 bases outside the gene matches. The CDR3 loop is CATSDPGQHLETQYF. In DNA, the CDR3 is TGTGCCACCAGTGACCCGGGACAGCACCTAGAGACCCAGTACTTC.

This clonotype has just a few counts. The rearrangement joins TRBV10-3 to TRBJ1-2, with TRBD1 matching 7 bases. V was pared by 2 bases and J by 0 bases, with 9 bases of the junction left unmatched. The germline gives CDR1 ENHRY, CDR2 SYGVKD. The CDR3 is 17 residues long. CDR3: CAISERVGGQSNYGYTF. The DNA for the CDR3 is TGTGCCATCAGTGAGCGGGTAGGGGGCCAATCTAACTATGGCTACACCTTC.

The genes are TRBV7-9 and TRBJ1-1, with D tentatively TRBD1 (6 bases). This CDR3 spans 15 amino acids. Germline V gene data show CDR1 as SEHNR and CDR2 as FQNEAQ (reference sequence). Trimming removed 5 bases at V and 3 bases at J, with 16 bases between. The CDR3 region is CASSHRGGWDTEAFF. DNA of the CDR3: TGTGCCAGCAGCCATAGGGGGGGATGGGACACTGAAGCTTTCTTT. Supplemented by reference TRBV7-9 and TRBJ1-1, the full variable domain reads DTGVSQNPRHKITKRGQNVTFRCDPISEHNRLYWYRQTLGQGPEFLTYFQNEAQLEKSRLLSDRFSAERPKGSFSTLEIQRTEQGDSAMYLCASSHRGGWDTEAFFGQGTRLTVV.

Comments on this clonotype: This sequence may be a read error, since a much larger clone differs from it by one base. The chain has TRBV6-1 and TRBJ1-5; no definite D call. CDR1 and CDR2 (germline): MNHNS, SASEGT. The CDR3 is 11 amino acids. CDR3 residues: CASGEYQPQHF. As DNA, the CDR3 is TGTGCCAGCGGTGAATACCAGCCCCAGCATTTT.

V usage is TRBV10-3 and J usage is TRBJ2-5; D might be TRBD2 (7 bases). There are 16 residues in the CDR3. CDR1 is ENHRY, CDR2 SYGVKD, per germline. Trimming removed 0 bases from V and 4 bases from J, with 15 bases in between. The CDR3 protein is CAISESMGGPPETQYF. The CDR3 nucleotides are TGTGCCATCAGTGAGTCGATGGGGGGGCCTCCAGAGACCCAGTACTTC.

This clonotype has at least ten counts. The V and J genes are TRBV5-1 and TRBJ2-7; D perhaps matches TRBD2 (6 bases). This CDR3 is 15 amino acids long. Trimming took off 4 bases at V and 3 bases at J, with 17 bases between the two ends. Germline CDR1 SGHRS, CDR2 YFSETQ. The DNA for the CDR3 is TGCGCCAGCAGCGTCGGAGGGGCGGACTTCTACGAGCAGTACTTC. It encodes CASSVGGADFYEQYF.

This clonotype was observed many times. This sequence joins TRBV12-3 or TRBV12-4 and TRBJ1-1; TRBD1 is a possible D gene (5 bases). This CDR3 has 14 residues. Trimming cost V 7 bases and J 4 bases, with 16 bases left between them. The CDR3 DNA reads as TGTGCCAGCACTCAGTCCGGGGGTGGCACTGAAGCTTTCTTT. Translated, it gives CASTQSGGGTEAFF.

The genes are TRBV7-9 and TRBJ1-1, with TRBD1 matching over 8 bases. V was clipped by 5 bases and J by 3 bases; unmatched bases: 5. CDR3 size: 14 residues. Per the germline V gene, CDR1 is SEHNR and CDR2 is FQNEAQ (reference sequence). The CDR3 loop reads CASSRQGRDTEAFF. CDR3 nucleotides: TGTGCCAGCAGCAGACAGGGGCGGGACACTGAAGCTTTCTTT.

Ten or more counts support this clonotype. This chain links TRBV27 with TRBJ2-7; a weak D match, TRBD2 (6 bases). V shed 6 bases and J shed 6 bases, with 15 bases lying between them. Germline V lookup: CDR1 MNHEY, CDR2 SMNVEV (reference sequence). The CDR3 loop spans 13 amino acids. The CDR3 loop reads CASSWDSRGEQYF. The CDR3 nucleotides read TGTGCCAGCAGCTGGGACTCTCGTGGCGAGCAGTACTTC.

In this sample, this clonotype turned up a few times. V usage is TRBV10-3 and J usage is TRBJ1-4; 7 nucleotides align to TRBD1. With V trimmed by 6 bases and J by 3 bases, 1 base remained unmatched. Germline V lookup: CDR1 ENHRY, CDR2 SYGVKD. CDR3 size: 13 residues. The CDR3 loop is CAISDRANEKLFF. CDR3 in DNA: TGTGCCATCAGCGACAGGGCTAATGAAAAACTGTTTTTT.

This clonotype was detected only a few times. The chain couples TRBV29-1 to TRBJ2-7; 9 bases are shared with TRBD1. This CDR3 spans 15 amino acids. Germline loops: CDR1 SQVTM, CDR2 ANQGSEA. V lost 0 bases, J lost 4 bases, and 7 bases stayed unmatched. Here the CDR3 DNA reads TGCAGCGTTGAAGATGACAGGGGGTCTCGTTACGAGCAGTACTTC. Translation gives CSVEDDRGSRYEQYF.

The genes are TRBV20-1 and TRBJ2-1; D is unclear. Germline V CDR1 and CDR2: DFQATT, SNEGSKA (reference sequence). The CDR3 length is 8 residues. Here the CDR3 DNA reads TGCAGCGTCAATGAGCAGTTCTTC. Translating gives CSVNEQFF.

The chain joins TRBV10-2 to TRBJ2-3; 9 bases are a match to TRBD2. V dropped 10 bases and J dropped 2; count of bases not matched to a gene: 13. This CDR3 contains 16 residues. Germline values: CDR1 WSHSY, CDR2 SAAADI. The CDR3 protein is CATGVASGAITDTQYF. The CDR3, as DNA: TGCGCCACCGGGGTCGCTAGCGGGGCGATCACAGATACGCAGTATTTT.

V is TRBV29-1 and J is TRBJ1-1; 7 bases are a match to TRBD1. Germline V CDR1 and CDR2: SQVTM, ANQGSEA. Trimming cost V 1 base and J 1 base; bases outside gene matches: 3. This CDR3 contains 14 residues. The CDR3 DNA sequence: TGCAGCGTTGAAGGGAAGGGGGCGAACACTGAAGCTTTCTTT. Its translation is CSVEGKGANTEAFF.

This clonotype has only a few counts. V is TRBV20-1 and J is TRBJ1-5; 9 bases line up with TRBD1. The CDR3 runs to 13 residues. Germline assignment: CDR1 DFQATT and CDR2 SNEGSKA (reference sequence). The V gene end was trimmed by 6 bases and the J gene end by 3 bases; junction bases not matched to a gene: 3. The CDR3 coding sequence is TGCAGTGCGGGGACAGGGCCCAATCAGCCCCAGCATTTT. Its protein is CSAGTGPNQPQHF.

This clonotype was seen repeatedly, ten times or more. The genes are TRBV12-3 or TRBV12-4 and TRBJ1-4, with TRBD1 matching over 8 bases. CDR3 size: 15 residues. V was pared by 6 bases and J by 7 bases, with 10 bases of the junction left unmatched. CDR3 coding DNA: TGTGCCAGCAGCCCCGCCAGGGGGCGAGGTGAAAAACTGTTTTTT. It is translated as CASSPARGRGEKLFF.

This clonotype was counted ten times or more. The chain recombines TRBV11-2 with TRBJ2-3, with D possibly being TRBD1 or TRBD2 (5 bases each). Germline CDR1 SGHAT, CDR2 FQNNGV. The CDR3 is 13 amino acids. The germline V and J ends were trimmed by 2 bases and 4 bases, with 7 bases remaining between them. The DNA of the CDR3 is TGTGCCAGCAGCTTACAGGGAGCAGATACGCAGTATTTT. Protein sequence: CASSLQGADTQYF.

The chain recombines TRBV5-5 with TRBJ1-2; perhaps TRBD1 as D (5 bases). Looked up from germline, CDR1 is SGHKS and CDR2 is YYEKEE (reference sequence). The germline V and J ends were trimmed by 0 bases and 8 bases, with 14 bases remaining between them. The CDR3 totals 14 residues. CDR3 residues: CASSLAGALSGYTF. The DNA for the CDR3 is TGTGCCAGCAGCTTGGCCGGGGCCCTTAGCGGCTACACCTTC.

There are a few counts of this clonotype. The chain combines TRBV7-8 with TRBJ2-3; 9 nucleotides agree with TRBD2. V was clipped by 5 bases and J by 4 bases; unmatched bases: 10. Germline assignment: CDR1 SGHVS and CDR2 FQNEAQ. The CDR3 runs to 16 residues. CDR3 coding DNA: TGTGCCAGCAGCCCGAACGGGCGGGGGGGCTCAGATACGCAGTATTTT. Its protein is CASSPNGRGGSDTQYF.